One and the same sample provided the 21 T cell receptor beta chains below, sequenced in a study of blood T cell repertoires in COVID-19. The assay was immunoSEQ multiplex PCR, and TCRdb's table has in-frame clones only and misses some. There are 100,000 to 150,000 clones in the sample; about four fifths occur only once, and about 5.4% lies in the top ten. Sequencing was performed on peripheral blood. The source is a man older than 75 with active or convalescent COVID-19.

V gene TRBV19 combines with J gene TRBJ1-5, with 7 bases aligning to TRBD1. This CDR3 region has 15 residues. V trimming: 5 bases; J trimming: 2 bases; junction bases outside the gene matches: 6. Germline V gene data show CDR1 as LNHDA and CDR2 as SQIVND (reference sequence). CDR3 bases: TGTGCCAGTAGTGATAGAACAGGGGGCAATCAGCCCCAGCATTTT. Protein sequence: CASSDRTGGNQPQHF.

The chain is built from TRBV28 and TRBJ2-5; TRBD2 matches at 10 bases. V gave up 6 bases and J gave up 4 bases; unmatched junction bases: 5. CDR1 and CDR2 (germline): MDHEN, SYDVKM. CDR3 size: 14 residues. CDR3 loop: CASRPAGGSETQYF. The CDR3 region has the DNA TGTGCCAGCAGGCCAGCGGGGGGGTCAGAGACCCAGTACTTC.

V is TRBV7-6 and J is TRBJ1-3; the D is unclear. CDR1 and CDR2 (germline): SGHVS, FNYEAQ. Trimming stripped 4 bases from V and 8 bases from J, with 15 bases between. This CDR3 comprises 14 residues. DNA for the CDR3: TGTGCCAGCAGCTCACTCGACCCCGGGGACACCATATATTTT. The encoded protein is CASSSLDPGDTIYF.

In its sample, this clone was seen once. The rearrangement joins TRBV6-5 to TRBJ2-1; 8 bases line up with TRBD2. This CDR3 contains 15 residues. CDR1 is MNHEY and CDR2 is SVGAGI in the germline V gene. The J segment lost 4 bases and the V segment lost 7 bases, leaving 9 bases of the junction unmatched. The DNA of the CDR3 is TGTGCCAGCACTCCCAGGGTAGCGGGATACAATGAGCAGTTCTTC. It translates to CASTPRVAGYNEQFF.

This clone was found once. The chain has TRBV2 and TRBJ1-4, with 7 bases lining up with TRBD1. In germline, CDR1 is SNHLY, CDR2 FYNNEI. V dropped 8 bases and J dropped 10; count of bases not matched to a gene: 13. The CDR3 consists of 14 residues. The CDR3 region has the DNA TGTGCCAGCCTACTGGGCCGAGACAGGGTAAAACTGTTTTTT. It is translated as CASLLGRDRVKLFF.

V gene TRBV6-5 combines with J gene TRBJ1-2, with 7 positions matching TRBD1. This CDR3 spans 14 amino acids. Germline V gene data show CDR1 as MNHEY and CDR2 as SVGAGI. Losses at the gene ends were 2 bases for V and 2 bases for J; bases not matched to a gene: 2. The CDR3 loop is CASSYAQGNYGYTF. As DNA, the CDR3 is TGTGCCAGCAGTTACGCACAGGGGAACTATGGCTACACCTTC.

This clone was seen a single time. V gene TRBV5-1 combines with J gene TRBJ1-5; 8 nucleotides line up with TRBD1. This CDR3 is built from 14 residues. In germline, CDR1 is SGHRS, CDR2 YFSETQ. V trimming: 3 bases; J trimming: 3 bases; junction bases outside the gene matches: 2. CDR3 loop: CASSSTGDNQPQHF. The CDR3, as DNA: TGCGCCAGCAGCTCGACAGGGGACAATCAGCCCCAGCATTTT.

V usage is TRBV29-1 and J usage is TRBJ1-1; 9 bases line up with TRBD1. CDR3 length: 16 residues. Germline values: CDR1 SQVTM, CDR2 ANQGSEA. V shed 3 bases and J 4 bases; nucleotides not matched to a gene: 12. The CDR3: CSVDPDRGIAGTEAFF. The CDR3 DNA reads TGCAGCGTTGACCCGGACAGGGGAATAGCTGGCACTGAAGCTTTCTTT.

This sequence joins TRBV28 and TRBJ2-2; TRBD1 agrees at 10 bases. The CDR3 contains 15 residues. With V trimmed by 6 bases and J by 6 bases, 7 bases remained unmatched. Germline CDR1 reads MDHEN; CDR2 reads SYDVKM. The CDR3 sequence: CASRSGTGVAGELFF. Written as DNA, the CDR3 is TGTGCCAGCAGGTCCGGGACAGGGGTCGCCGGGGAGCTGTTTTTT.

The V call is TRBV6-5, the J call TRBJ1-6, with unresolved D. V shed 6 bases and J shed 10 bases, with 13 bases lying between them. CDR3 length: 13 amino acids. Germline assignment: CDR1 MNHEY and CDR2 SVGAGI. The CDR3, as DNA: TGTGCCAGCAGCTCCGACTTAGACTCACCCCTCCACTTT. It translates to CASSSDLDSPLHF.

The V and J genes are TRBV11-2 and TRBJ2-7; TRBD2 matches 8 bases. The germline V gene has CDR1 SGHAT and CDR2 FQNNGV. This CDR3 has 14 residues. J was trimmed by 5 bases and V by 4 bases; bases with no gene match: 7. CDR3 amino acids: CASSSGTRINEQYF. CDR3 nucleotides: TGTGCCAGCAGCTCTGGGACTAGGATCAACGAGCAGTACTTC.

J is TRBJ1-2 and V is TRBV7-9; a possible D gene is TRBD1 (5 bases). This CDR3 spans 15 amino acids. The germline CDR1 and CDR2 sequences are SEHNR and FQNEAQ (reference sequence). Trimming shortened V by 0 bases and J by 6 bases, and 14 bases separated the two germline ends. The chain's CDR3 is CASSLAGVNMDGYTF. The CDR3 DNA reads TGTGCCAGCAGCTTAGCAGGGGTCAACATGGATGGCTACACCTTC.

V usage is TRBV18 and J usage is TRBJ2-1, with a tentative D call TRBD2 (6 bases). The V gene lost 3 bases and the J gene lost 9 bases, with 9 bases spanning the gap. Germline-derived CDR1 and CDR2 are KGHSH and LQKENI. This CDR3 is built from 12 residues. The CDR3 sequence: CASSPLGGEQFF. The DNA for the CDR3 is TGTGCCAGCTCACCTCTGGGGGGTGAGCAGTTCTTC.

The V and J genes are TRBV2 and TRBJ2-3; tentative D call: TRBD1 (5 bases). The CDR3 contains 13 residues. The germline CDR1 and CDR2 sequences are SNHLY and FYNNEI. Trimming stripped 10 bases from V and 3 bases from J, with 14 bases between. The CDR3 DNA sequence: TGTGCCACCAGGGTCAGGTTGACAGATACGCAGTATTTT. Amino acid sequence: CATRVRLTDTQYF.

V usage is TRBV6-5 and J usage is TRBJ2-5; no clear D. CDR3 length: 12 residues. CDR1 is MNHEY, CDR2 SVGAGI, per germline. Trimming left V 5 bases short and J 3 bases short, with 7 bases between. The CDR3 DNA follows: TGTGCCAGCAGTCTCGGAGAAGAGACCCAGTACTTC. This encodes CASSLGEETQYF.

The chain has TRBV7-2 and TRBJ2-1; tentative D call: TRBD2 (6 bases). CDR1 and CDR2 (germline): SGHTA, FQGNSA. V shed 5 bases and J shed 6 bases, with 20 bases lying between them. This CDR3 contains 16 residues. CDR3 in DNA: TGTGCCAGCAGCCCTGGCGGGGCGCTAAGGGGCAATGAGCAGTTCTTC. It encodes CASSPGGALRGNEQFF.

The V gene is TRBV7-2, the J gene TRBJ2-3, with D possibly being TRBD2 (6 bases). V was trimmed by 3 bases and J by 2 bases, leaving 15 bases between them. The length of the CDR3 is 16 residues. The germline V gene encodes CDR1 SGHTA and CDR2 FQGNSA. The CDR3 nucleotides are TGTGCCAGCAGCTTCATGCGGGGAGGTCTCACAGATACGCAGTATTTT. Its translation: CASSFMRGGLTDTQYF.

The gene calls are TRBV27 and TRBJ2-7, with 7 bases matching TRBD1. CDR3 length equals 15 residues. J gave up 0 bases and V 2 bases, and 4 bases lay outside the gene matches. Germline lookup yields CDR1 MNHEY and CDR2 SMNVEV (reference sequence). The CDR3 sequence is CASSLAWDSSYEQYF. The CDR3 DNA follows: TGTGCCAGCAGTTTAGCTTGGGACAGCTCCTACGAGCAGTACTTC.

The J gene is TRBJ1-2, the V gene TRBV29-1; D might be TRBD1 (5 bases). The CDR3 is 13 amino acids. Germline assignment: CDR1 SQVTM and CDR2 ANQGSEA. With 3 bases removed from V and 6 bases from J, the gap between germline ends came to 14 bases. CDR3 sequence reads: CSVEDGGMDGYTF. CDR3 sequence (DNA): TGCAGCGTTGAGGACGGGGGGATGGATGGCTACACCTTC.

This clone was found a few times. J is TRBJ1-2 and V is TRBV24-1; TRBD1 might be the D (5 bases). CDR1 and CDR2 from the germline V gene are KGHDR and SFDVKD. Trimming took off 2 bases at V and 0 bases at J, with 15 bases between the two ends. This CDR3 has 17 residues. CDR3 DNA sequence: TGTGCCACCAGTGATTCCTATCGGGGGGACCCTAACTATGGCTACACCTTC. Protein sequence: CATSDSYRGDPNYGYTF.

J is TRBJ1-6 and V is TRBV6-2 or TRBV6-3, with 8 bases fitting TRBD1. Germline CDR1 MNHEY, CDR2 SVGEGT. The CDR3 extends over 14 amino acids. The ends lost 6 bases at V and 6 bases at J; junction bases unmatched: 4. CDR3 bases: TGTGCCAGCAGCCGAGGACAGGGTAATTCACCCCTCCACTTT. This gives the protein CASSRGQGNSPLHF.